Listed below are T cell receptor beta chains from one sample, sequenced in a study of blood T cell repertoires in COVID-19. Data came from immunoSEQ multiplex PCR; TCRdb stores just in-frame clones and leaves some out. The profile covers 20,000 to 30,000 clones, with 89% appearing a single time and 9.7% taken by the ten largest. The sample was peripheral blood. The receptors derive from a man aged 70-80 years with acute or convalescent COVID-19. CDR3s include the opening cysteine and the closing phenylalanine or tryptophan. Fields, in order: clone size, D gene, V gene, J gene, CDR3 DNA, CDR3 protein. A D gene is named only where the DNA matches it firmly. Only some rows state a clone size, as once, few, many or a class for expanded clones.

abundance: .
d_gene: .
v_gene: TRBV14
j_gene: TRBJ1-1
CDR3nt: TGTGCCAACTTATCAAGGGGAGGGGGCACTGAAGCTTTCTTT
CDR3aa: CANLSRGGGTEAFF

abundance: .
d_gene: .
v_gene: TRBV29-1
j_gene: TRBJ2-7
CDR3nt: TGCAGCGTTCCCGAATCTCATAGGGGGGAGCAGTACTTC
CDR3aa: CSVPESHRGEQYF

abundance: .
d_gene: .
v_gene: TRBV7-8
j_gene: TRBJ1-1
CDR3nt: TGTGCCAGCAGCTTAGGACACAGGAACACTGAAGCTTTCTTT
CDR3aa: CASSLGHRNTEAFF

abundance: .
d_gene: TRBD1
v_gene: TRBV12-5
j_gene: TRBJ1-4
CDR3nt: TGTGCTAGTGGTGCAACGACGGGACAGTCACATGAAAAACTGTTTTTT
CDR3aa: CASGATTGQSHEKLFF

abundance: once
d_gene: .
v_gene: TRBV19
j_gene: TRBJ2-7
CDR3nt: TGTGCCAGTAGAGGGACACTCTCCTACGAGCAGTACTTC
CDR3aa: CASRGTLSYEQYF

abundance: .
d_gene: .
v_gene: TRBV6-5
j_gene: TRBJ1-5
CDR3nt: TGTGCCAGCAGTTCGTCGGGCGGGACGGTTAATCAGCCCCAGCATTTT
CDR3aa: CASSSSGGTVNQPQHF

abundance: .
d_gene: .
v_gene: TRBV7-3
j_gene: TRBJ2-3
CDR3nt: TGTGCCAGCAGCTTAAACAGTGAGCCAGATACGCAGTATTTT
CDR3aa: CASSLNSEPDTQYF

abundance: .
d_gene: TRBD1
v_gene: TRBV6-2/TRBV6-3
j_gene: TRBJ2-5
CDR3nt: TGTGCCAGCAGTCCGAACGGACAGGCGACGGAGACCCAGTACTTC
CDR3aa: CASSPNGQATETQYF

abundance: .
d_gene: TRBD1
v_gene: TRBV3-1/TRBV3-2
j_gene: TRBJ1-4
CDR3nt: TGTGCCAGCAGCCTTAGGGGGCAGGGGGCAAGCGAAAAACTGTTTTTT
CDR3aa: CASSLRGQGASEKLFF

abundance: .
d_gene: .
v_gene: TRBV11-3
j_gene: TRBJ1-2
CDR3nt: TGTGCCAGCAGCTTATCTGGACAGAGTGGCTACACCTTC
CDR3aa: CASSLSGQSGYTF

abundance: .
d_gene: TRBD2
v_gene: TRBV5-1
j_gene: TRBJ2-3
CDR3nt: TGCGCCAGCAGCTCGGGACTAGCGGGAACAGATACGCAGTATTTT
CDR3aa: CASSSGLAGTDTQYF

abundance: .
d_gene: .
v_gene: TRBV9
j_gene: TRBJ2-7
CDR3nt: TGTGCCAGCAGCGTAGTTCGGCGGATTCTCTACGAGCAGTACTTC
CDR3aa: CASSVVRRILYEQYF